The rows below give T cell receptor beta chains drawn from one sample of a study of HIV-infected patients and healthy controls. TCRdb called the 5' RACE reads again in MiXCR, with one record for every CDR3 protein. The sample contains 18,000 or so distinct CDR3 sequences, approximately 12% of which appear only once. Sequencing input: blood. The receptors come from an adult in good health. Both conserved end residues are part of each CDR3. The D gene is left open where the match is weak. Part of the rows lack a size; the others show once, few, many or a class for expanded clones.

CDR3 DNA: TGTGCCAGCAGCCTCCGGGACAGGGGTGATACGCAGTATTTT; CDR3 protein: CASSLRDRGDTQYF; D gene: TRBD1; V gene: TRBV12-3/TRBV12-4; J gene: TRBJ2-3; clone size: few
CDR3 DNA: TGTGCCAGCAGCCCTAGCGGGGGACAGTATCAGCCCCAGCATTTT; CDR3 protein: CASSPSGGQYQPQHF; D gene: TRBD1; V gene: TRBV7-8; J gene: TRBJ1-5; clone size: -
CDR3 DNA: TGTGCCAGCAGCTCTCTCCCGGGACAGGGGTACCACACCTTC; CDR3 protein: CASSSLPGQGYHTF; D gene: TRBD1; V gene: TRBV13; J gene: TRBJ1-2; clone size: many
CDR3 DNA: TGTGCCAGCAGTTACTCGCCGGGAAGGAGTCAGCCCCAGCATTTT; CDR3 protein: CASSYSPGRSQPQHF; D gene: -; V gene: TRBV6-2/TRBV6-3; J gene: TRBJ1-5; clone size: many
CDR3 DNA: TGTGCCATCGGAGAGGGGTCCTACAATGAGCAGTTCTTC; CDR3 protein: CAIGEGSYNEQFF; D gene: -; V gene: TRBV10-3; J gene: TRBJ2-1; clone size: many
CDR3 DNA: TGTGCCAGCAGCTCACAGGGGTCGAACACCGGGGAGCTGTTTTTT; CDR3 protein: CASSSQGSNTGELFF; D gene: TRBD1; V gene: TRBV7-9; J gene: TRBJ2-2; clone size: medium-sized
CDR3 DNA: TGCAGCGCTGGACAGGCCAGGAGCACAGATACGCAGTATTTT; CDR3 protein: CSAGQARSTDTQYF; D gene: TRBD1; V gene: TRBV29-1; J gene: TRBJ2-3; clone size: many
CDR3 DNA: TGTGCCAGCAGGCAAAGGGAGCGACAGGGGGCAGATACGCAGTATTTT; CDR3 protein: CASRQRERQGADTQYF; D gene: TRBD1; V gene: TRBV4-2; J gene: TRBJ2-3; clone size: many
CDR3 DNA: TGTGCCAGCAGGTTCACAGGGCGGTATGAGCAGTTCTTC; CDR3 protein: CASRFTGRYEQFF; D gene: -; V gene: TRBV7-8; J gene: TRBJ2-1; clone size: -
CDR3 DNA: TGTGCCAGCAGTTTAGCTAGCGGGGGGGCGGACGTCTCCTACAATGAGCAGTTCTTC; CDR3 protein: CASSLASGGADVSYNEQFF; D gene: TRBD2; V gene: TRBV27; J gene: TRBJ2-1; clone size: many
CDR3 DNA: TGTGCCAGCAGCCTTTACAGCTCCGACACGAGTCGTGCGCAGTATTTT; CDR3 protein: CASSLYSSDTSRAQYF; D gene: -; V gene: TRBV13; J gene: TRBJ2-3; clone size: many
CDR3 DNA: TGTGCCAGCAGTTCCCTAGGACAGGGAGGGGAAAAACTGTTTTTT; CDR3 protein: CASSSLGQGGEKLFF; D gene: TRBD1; V gene: TRBV28; J gene: TRBJ1-4; clone size: many
CDR3 DNA: TGTGCCAGCAGCGTAGGACCTGGAAACACCATATATTTT; CDR3 protein: CASSVGPGNTIYF; D gene: -; V gene: TRBV9; J gene: TRBJ1-3; clone size: -
CDR3 DNA: TGTGCCACCAGTGTACCAGGGGTAAATGAGCAGTTCTTC; CDR3 protein: CATSVPGVNEQFF; D gene: -; V gene: TRBV24-1; J gene: TRBJ2-1; clone size: once
CDR3 DNA: TGCAGTGCTAGACTGACAGGGGCGAACACTGAAGCTTTCTTT; CDR3 protein: CSARLTGANTEAFF; D gene: TRBD1; V gene: TRBV20-1; J gene: TRBJ1-1; clone size: many
CDR3 DNA: TGTGCCAGCAGTGCCGGGACAGGAACAACAGATACGCAGTATTTT; CDR3 protein: CASSAGTGTTDTQYF; D gene: TRBD1; V gene: TRBV12-3/TRBV12-4; J gene: TRBJ2-3; clone size: -
CDR3 DNA: TGTGCCAGCAGTGGGCCGACACCCGGTCGGTACTTC; CDR3 protein: CASSGPTPGRYF; D gene: -; V gene: TRBV25-1; J gene: TRBJ2-7; clone size: -
CDR3 DNA: TGTGCCAGCAGCTTAGTCGCCAGGGCGAACACTGAAGCTTTCTTT; CDR3 protein: CASSLVARANTEAFF; D gene: -; V gene: TRBV7-2; J gene: TRBJ1-1; clone size: many
CDR3 DNA: TGTGCCAGCAGCCAAGATCGGGACAGGGGGCGTCTTTACACTGAAGCTTTCTTT; CDR3 protein: CASSQDRDRGRLYTEAFF; D gene: TRBD1; V gene: TRBV3-1; J gene: TRBJ1-1; clone size: many
CDR3 DNA: TGTGCCAGCAGCGTGACAGGGAACACTGAAGCTTTCTTT; CDR3 protein: CASSVTGNTEAFF; D gene: -; V gene: TRBV7-3; J gene: TRBJ1-1; clone size: -
CDR3 DNA: TGCAGTGCTGTACTAGGACCTTCTAGCACAGATACGCAGTATTTT; CDR3 protein: CSAVLGPSSTDTQYF; D gene: -; V gene: TRBV20-1; J gene: TRBJ2-3; clone size: -
CDR3 DNA: TGTGCCATCAGTGACCGGGGGACGGTAAATGAAAAACTGTTTTTT; CDR3 protein: CAISDRGTVNEKLFF; D gene: -; V gene: TRBV10-3; J gene: TRBJ1-4; clone size: many
CDR3 DNA: TGTGCCAGCAGCCAAGAGGTGAGGACTAAACTATTCTACGAGCAGTACTTC; CDR3 protein: CASSQEVRTKLFYEQYF; D gene: -; V gene: TRBV3-1; J gene: TRBJ2-7; clone size: medium-sized
CDR3 DNA: TGTGCCAGCAGTTCGGGCGCGGGGGAGTACACAGATACGCAGTATTTT; CDR3 protein: CASSSGAGEYTDTQYF; D gene: TRBD2; V gene: TRBV27; J gene: TRBJ2-3; clone size: -
CDR3 DNA: TGTGCCAGCAGTTTTCGACTAGCGGGGTCCTACAATGAGCAGTTCTTC; CDR3 protein: CASSFRLAGSYNEQFF; D gene: TRBD2; V gene: TRBV6-2/TRBV6-3; J gene: TRBJ2-1; clone size: many